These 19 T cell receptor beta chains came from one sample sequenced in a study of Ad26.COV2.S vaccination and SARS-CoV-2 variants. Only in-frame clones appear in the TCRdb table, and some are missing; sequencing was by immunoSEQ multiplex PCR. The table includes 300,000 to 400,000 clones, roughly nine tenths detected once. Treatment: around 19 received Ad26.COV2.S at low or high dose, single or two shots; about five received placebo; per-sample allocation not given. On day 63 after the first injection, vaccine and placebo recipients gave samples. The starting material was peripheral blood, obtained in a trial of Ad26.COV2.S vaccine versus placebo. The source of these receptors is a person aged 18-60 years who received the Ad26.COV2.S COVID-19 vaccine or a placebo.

CDR3 amino acids: CASSYSYRVSYGYTF. The CDR3 bases are TGTGCCAGCAGTTACAGCTACAGGGTTTCCTATGGCTACACCTTC. This rearrangement joins TRBV6-5 to TRBJ1-2; weak D call: TRBD1 (6 bases). The germline V and J ends were trimmed by 2 bases and 4 bases, with 14 bases remaining between them. There are 15 residues in the CDR3. Germline CDR1 is MNHEY and CDR2 is SVGAGI.

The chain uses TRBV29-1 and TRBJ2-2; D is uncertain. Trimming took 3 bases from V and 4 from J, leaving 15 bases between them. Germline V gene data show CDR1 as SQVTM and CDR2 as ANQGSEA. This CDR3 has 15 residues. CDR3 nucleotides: TGCAGCGTTGAGGAACCCGAGTCGGGCACCGGGGAGCTGTTTTTT. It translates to CSVEEPESGTGELFF.

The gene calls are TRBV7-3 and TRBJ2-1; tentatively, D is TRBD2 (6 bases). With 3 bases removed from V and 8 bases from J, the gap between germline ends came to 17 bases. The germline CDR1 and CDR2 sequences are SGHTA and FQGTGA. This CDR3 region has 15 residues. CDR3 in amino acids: CASSFGGSGFYEQFF. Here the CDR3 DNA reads TGTGCCAGCAGCTTCGGGGGTTCTGGGTTTTATGAGCAGTTCTTC.

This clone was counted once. DNA for the CDR3: TGTGCCAGGGGCAGGGTAGCCGAGCAGTACTTC. Encoded protein: CARGRVAEQYF. The chain couples TRBV7-2 to TRBJ2-7; D may be TRBD1 (5 bases). CDR3 size: 11 residues. The V gene's germline CDR1 is SGHTA and CDR2 FQGNSA. Trimming removed 9 bases from V and 6 bases from J, with 12 bases in between. The variable domain in full, completed from reference TRBV7-2 and TRBJ2-7, reads GAGVSQSPSNKVTEKGKDVELRCDPISGHTALYWYRQSLGQGLEFLIYFQGNSAPDKSGLPSDRFSAERTGGSVSTLTIQRTQQEDSAVYLCARGRVAEQYFGPGTRLTVT.

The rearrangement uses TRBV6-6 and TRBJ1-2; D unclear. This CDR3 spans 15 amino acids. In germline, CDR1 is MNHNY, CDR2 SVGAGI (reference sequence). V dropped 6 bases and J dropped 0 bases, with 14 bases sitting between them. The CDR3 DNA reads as TGTGCCAGCAGCCAGCTGAAAACAGCTAACTATGGCTACACCTTC. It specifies CASSQLKTANYGYTF.

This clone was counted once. CDR3 in DNA: TGTGCCAGCAGCTTAGGGGGCAGGGGGCGCGTCGGGGAGCTGTTTTTT. Its protein is CASSLGGRGRVGELFF. V gene TRBV9 combines with J gene TRBJ2-2, with TRBD1 matching 8 bases. Germline CDR1 SGDLS, CDR2 YYNGEE. Unmatched junction bases numbered 12, after V lost 4 bases and J lost 7 bases. This CDR3 is 16 amino acids long. Using reference TRBV9 and TRBJ2-2 for the parts outside the CDR3, the full variable domain is DSGVTQTPKHLITATGQRVTLRCSPRSGDLSVYWYQQSLDQGLQFLIQYYNGEERAKGNILERFSAQQFPDLHSELNLSSLELGDSALYFCASSLGGRGRVGELFFGEGSRLTVL.

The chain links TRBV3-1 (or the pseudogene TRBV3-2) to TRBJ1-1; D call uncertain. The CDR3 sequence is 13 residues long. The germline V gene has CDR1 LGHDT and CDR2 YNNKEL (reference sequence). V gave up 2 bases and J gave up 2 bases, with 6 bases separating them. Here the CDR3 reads CASSQRTNTEAFF. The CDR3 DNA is TGTGCCAGCAGCCAACGAACAAACACTGAAGCTTTCTTT.

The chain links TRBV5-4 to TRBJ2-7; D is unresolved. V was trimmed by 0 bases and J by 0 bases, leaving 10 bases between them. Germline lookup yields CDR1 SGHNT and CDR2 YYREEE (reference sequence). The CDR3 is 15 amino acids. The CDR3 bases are TGTGCCAGCAGCTTGGAAGGCGCTAGCTCCTACGAGCAGTACTTC. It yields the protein CASSLEGASSYEQYF. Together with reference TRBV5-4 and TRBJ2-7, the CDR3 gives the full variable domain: ETGVTQSPTHLIKTRGQQVTLRCSSQSGHNTVSWYQQALGQGPQFIFQYYREEENGRGNFPPRFSGLQFPNYSSELNVNALELDDSALYLCASSLEGASSYEQYFGPGTRLTVT.

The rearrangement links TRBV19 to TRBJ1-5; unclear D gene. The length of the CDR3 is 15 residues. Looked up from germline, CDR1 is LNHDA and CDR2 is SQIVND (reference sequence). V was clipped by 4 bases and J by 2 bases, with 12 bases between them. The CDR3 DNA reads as TGTGCCAGTAGTAATAGGGAGGGCGGCAATCAGCCCCAGCATTTT. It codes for CASSNREGGNQPQHF. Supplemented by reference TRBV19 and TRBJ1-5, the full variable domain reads DGGITQSPKYLFRKEGQNVTLSCEQNLNHDAMYWYRQDPGQGLRLIYYSQIVNDFQKGDIAEGYSVSREKKESFPLTVTSAQKNPTAFYLCASSNREGGNQPQHFGDGTRLSIL.

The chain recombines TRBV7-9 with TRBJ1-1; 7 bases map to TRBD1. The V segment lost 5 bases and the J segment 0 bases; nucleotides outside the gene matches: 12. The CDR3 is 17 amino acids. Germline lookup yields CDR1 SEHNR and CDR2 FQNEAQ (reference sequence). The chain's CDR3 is CASSGGGTADMNTEAFF. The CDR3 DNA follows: TGTGCCAGCAGCGGCGGAGGGACAGCCGACATGAACACTGAAGCTTTCTTT.

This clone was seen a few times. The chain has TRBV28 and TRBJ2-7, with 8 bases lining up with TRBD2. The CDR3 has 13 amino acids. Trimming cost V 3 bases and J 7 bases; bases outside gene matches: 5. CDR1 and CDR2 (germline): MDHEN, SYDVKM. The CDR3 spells CASSLERGREQYF. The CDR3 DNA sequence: TGTGCCAGCAGTTTGGAGCGGGGGCGGGAGCAGTACTTC. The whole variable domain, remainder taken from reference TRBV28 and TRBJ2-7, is DVKVTQSSRYLVKRTGEKVFLECVQDMDHENMFWYRQDPGLGLRLIYFSYDVKMKEKGDIPEGYSVSREKKERFSLILESASTNQTSMYLCASSLERGREQYFGPGTRLTVT.

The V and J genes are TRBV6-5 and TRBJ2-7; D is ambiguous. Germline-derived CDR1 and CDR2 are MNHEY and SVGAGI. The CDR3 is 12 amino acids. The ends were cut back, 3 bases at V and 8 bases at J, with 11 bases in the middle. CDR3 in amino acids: CASSYDTNKQYF. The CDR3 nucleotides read TGTGCCAGCAGTTATGATACAAACAAGCAGTACTTC.

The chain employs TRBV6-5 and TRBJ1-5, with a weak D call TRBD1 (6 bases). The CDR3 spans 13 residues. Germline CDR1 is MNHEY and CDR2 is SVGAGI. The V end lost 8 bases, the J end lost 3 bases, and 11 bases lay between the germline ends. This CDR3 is CASGGQPNQPQHF. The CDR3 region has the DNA TGTGCCAGCGGCGGACAGCCCAATCAGCCCCAGCATTTT.

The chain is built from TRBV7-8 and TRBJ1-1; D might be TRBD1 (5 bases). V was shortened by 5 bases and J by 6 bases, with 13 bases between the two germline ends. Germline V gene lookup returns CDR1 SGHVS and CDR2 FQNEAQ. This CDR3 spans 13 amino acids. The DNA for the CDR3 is TGTGCCAGCAGCCGGGACCATTCCGCTGAAGCTTTCTTT. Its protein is CASSRDHSAEAFF.

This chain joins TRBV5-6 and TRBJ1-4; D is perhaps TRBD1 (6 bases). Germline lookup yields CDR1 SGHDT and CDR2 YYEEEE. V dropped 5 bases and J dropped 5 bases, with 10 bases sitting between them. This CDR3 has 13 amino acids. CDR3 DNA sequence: TGTGCCAGCAGGCGGACAGTAAATGAAAAACTGTTTTTT. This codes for CASRRTVNEKLFF.

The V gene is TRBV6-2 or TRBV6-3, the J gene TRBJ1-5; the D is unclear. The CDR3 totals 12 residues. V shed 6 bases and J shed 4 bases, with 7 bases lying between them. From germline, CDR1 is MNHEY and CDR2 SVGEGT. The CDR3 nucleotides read TGTGCCAGCAGCCGGACTAATCAGCCCCAGCATTTT. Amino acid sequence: CASSRTNQPQHF.

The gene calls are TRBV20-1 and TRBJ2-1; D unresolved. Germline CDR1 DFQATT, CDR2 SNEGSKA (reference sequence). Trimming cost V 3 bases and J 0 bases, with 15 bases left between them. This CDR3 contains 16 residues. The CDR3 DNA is TGCAGTGCTAGTGAATACCTGGGAAGCTCCTACAATGAGCAGTTCTTC. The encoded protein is CSASEYLGSSYNEQFF.

The CDR3 is CASSKGTYNEQFF. The CDR3 bases are TGTGCCAGCAGTAAGGGAACCTACAATGAGCAGTTCTTC. The rearrangement joins TRBV2 to TRBJ2-1; no clear D. The V end lost 5 bases, the J end lost 2 bases, and 7 bases lay between the germline ends. The germline V gene encodes CDR1 SNHLY and CDR2 FYNNEI. The CDR3 is 13 amino acids.

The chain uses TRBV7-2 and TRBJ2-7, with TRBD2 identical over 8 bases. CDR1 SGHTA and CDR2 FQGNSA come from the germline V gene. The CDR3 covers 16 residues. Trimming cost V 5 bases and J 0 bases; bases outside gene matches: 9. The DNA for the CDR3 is TGTGCCAGCAGCCCAGGAGGACTAGCAGTCTCCTACGAGCAGTACTTC. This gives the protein CASSPGGLAVSYEQYF.